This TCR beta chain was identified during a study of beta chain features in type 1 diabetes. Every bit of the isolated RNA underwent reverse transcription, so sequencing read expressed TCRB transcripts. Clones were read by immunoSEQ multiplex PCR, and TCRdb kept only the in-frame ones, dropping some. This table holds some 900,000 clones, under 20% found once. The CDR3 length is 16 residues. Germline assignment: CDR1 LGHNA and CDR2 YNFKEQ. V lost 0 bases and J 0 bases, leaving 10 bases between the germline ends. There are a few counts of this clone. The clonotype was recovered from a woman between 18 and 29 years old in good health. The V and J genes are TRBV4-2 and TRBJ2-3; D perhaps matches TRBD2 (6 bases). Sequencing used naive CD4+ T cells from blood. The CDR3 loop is CASSQEARGSTDTQYF. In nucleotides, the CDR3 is TGTGCCAGCAGCCAAGAGGCACGGGGGAGCACAGATACGCAGTATTTT.